The 3 T cell receptor beta chains below were found in one sample sequenced in a study of human T cells and chemical hapten exposure (dated by TCRdb to the early 2020s). Library preparation employed RACE. Instrument on record: NextSeq 500. TCRdb redid the processing of the public reads, applying fastp at Q25 and MiXCR, and retained in-frame beta chains. Entries that share a CDR3 protein sequence are merged under the most common genes and DNA. The sample includes about 380,000 distinct CDR3 sequences, with approximately 5.1% observed a single time. The ten most abundant clones make up about 2.2% of the sample. The time point label of this sample denotes: patch test 1, 2 weeks after DPC sensitization. According to the study, the label for this sample's treatment or condition signals: therapeutic diphenylcyclopropenone sensitization with weekly scalp DPC. Specimen: whole blood, collected in connection with sensitization to the hapten diphenylcyclopropenone (DPC). All receptors derive from a woman in her fifties or sixties with alopecia areata. Some clones in this sample may be carry-over from other donors' samples.

The table lists this clonotype with a few counts. The V and J genes are TRBV4-3 and TRBJ2-1; tentatively, D is TRBD1 (5 bases). The germline CDR1 and CDR2 sequences are LGHNA and YSLEER. V lost 2 bases and J lost 8, with 10 bases in between. The CDR3 has 13 residues. The CDR3 loop is CASSQQVRDEQFF. The CDR3 nucleotides are TGCGCCAGCAGCCAACAGGTCAGGGATGAGCAGTTCTTC.

This clonotype was seen many times. CDR3 DNA: TGTGCCAGCAGCCCAGGCTCTGGTCCAGATACGCAGTATTTT. Protein: CASSPGSGPDTQYF. This chain uses TRBV11-2 with TRBJ2-3, with unresolved D. The V and J ends lost 5 bases and 4 bases respectively, with 13 bases between them. There are 14 residues in the CDR3. Germline loops: CDR1 SGHAT, CDR2 FQNNGV. Filled out from reference TRBV11-2 and TRBJ2-3, the complete variable domain reads EAGVAQSPRYKIIEKRQSVAFWCNPISGHATLYWYQQILGQGPKLLIQFQNNGVVDDSQLPKDRFSAERLKGVDSTLKIQPAKLEDSAVYLCASSPGSGPDTQYFGPGTRLTVL.

This clonotype was detected many times. V and J are TRBV5-4 and TRBJ2-7; TRBD1 matches 7 bases. The CDR3 has 14 amino acids. CDR1 SGHNT and CDR2 YYREEE come from the germline V gene (reference sequence). Trimming at V came to 0 bases and at J to 6 bases, leaving 6 bases not matched to a gene. As DNA, the CDR3 is TGTGCCAGCAGCTTGGAGACAGGGCCTTTCGAGCAGTACTTC. Residues: CASSLETGPFEQYF.